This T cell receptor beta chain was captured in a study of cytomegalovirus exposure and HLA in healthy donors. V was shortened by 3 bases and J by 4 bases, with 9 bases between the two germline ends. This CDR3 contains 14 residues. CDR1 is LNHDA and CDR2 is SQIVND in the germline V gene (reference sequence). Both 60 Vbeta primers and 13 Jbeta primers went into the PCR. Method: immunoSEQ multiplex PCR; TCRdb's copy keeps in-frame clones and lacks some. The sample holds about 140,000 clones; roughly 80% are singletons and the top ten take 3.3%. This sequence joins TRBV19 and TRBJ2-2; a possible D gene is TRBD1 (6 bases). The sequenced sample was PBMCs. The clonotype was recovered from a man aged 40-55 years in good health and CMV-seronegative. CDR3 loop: CASSIRGTTGELFF. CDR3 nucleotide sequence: TGTGCCAGTAGTATCAGGGGAACCACCGGGGAGCTGTTTTTT.